A single T cell receptor beta chain is shown here with its context. No cognate antigen has been identified for it. Within one base of it there is no much larger clone, and no base qualities were kept. These data are taken from a study of T cells in narcolepsy (dated by TCRdb to between 2017 and 2018). Looking at the study overall: Patients with narcolepsy type 1 or type 2 (NT1, NT2) and healthy control donors were enrolled in the study. The study used TCR Vbeta sequencing to track clonotypes in blood and CSF while looking for autoreactive T cells in narcolepsy patients that target self-antigens of hypocretin neurons (hypocretin, TRIB2). Results and caveats for the whole study, not just this receptor: Patients and controls had comparable numbers of sequenced blood memory CD4+ clonotypes, averaging about 39,000 and 35,000, respectively. No sequences matching autoreactive T cell clones were contained in some blood memory CD4+ repertoires from patients and controls. Plots that compared CSF and blood CD4+ T cell clonotypes from the same patient highlighted HCRT-specific and TRIB2-specific autoreactive clonotypes. According to the report, autoreactive clonotypes were detected serially in the blood of the same patients and of different patients, but not in healthy controls.

The method behind the library was the immunoSEQ multiplex PCR assay. In its TCRdb copy, this immuneACCESS table keeps in-frame sequences only and misses some clones. Where compared with another copy, unresolved V genes explain less than half of these, and the others have no known cause. Across this sample there are approximately 30,000 clones, with roughly four fifths seen only once. Approximately 1.1% of the sample rests with the top ten. Counted from cysteine to phenylalanine, this CDR3 has 15 amino acids. The CDR3 DNA has 45 bases and is translated from base 1. V loses 4 bases, J loses 2 bases, and the germline ends lie 15 bases apart. CDR1 is given as SGHDT and CDR2 as YYEEEE, both from the germline V gene. For TCR Vbeta sequencing, memory CD4+ T cells were sorted ex vivo from the peripheral blood of narcolepsy patients and healthy controls.

The rearrangement combines TRBV5-6 with TRBJ1-2, with the D gene not clear enough to name. The sequence was collected from a human donor with narcolepsy. Source material: CD45RA- memory CD4+ T cells from PBMCs. What this sample's cell subset or site label stands for: memory T cells sorted ex vivo from peripheral blood. The CDR3 reads CASSLDGALNYGYTF. In nucleotide form, the sequence is TGTGCCAGCAGCCTTGATGGAGCTCTCAACTATGGCTACACCTTC.